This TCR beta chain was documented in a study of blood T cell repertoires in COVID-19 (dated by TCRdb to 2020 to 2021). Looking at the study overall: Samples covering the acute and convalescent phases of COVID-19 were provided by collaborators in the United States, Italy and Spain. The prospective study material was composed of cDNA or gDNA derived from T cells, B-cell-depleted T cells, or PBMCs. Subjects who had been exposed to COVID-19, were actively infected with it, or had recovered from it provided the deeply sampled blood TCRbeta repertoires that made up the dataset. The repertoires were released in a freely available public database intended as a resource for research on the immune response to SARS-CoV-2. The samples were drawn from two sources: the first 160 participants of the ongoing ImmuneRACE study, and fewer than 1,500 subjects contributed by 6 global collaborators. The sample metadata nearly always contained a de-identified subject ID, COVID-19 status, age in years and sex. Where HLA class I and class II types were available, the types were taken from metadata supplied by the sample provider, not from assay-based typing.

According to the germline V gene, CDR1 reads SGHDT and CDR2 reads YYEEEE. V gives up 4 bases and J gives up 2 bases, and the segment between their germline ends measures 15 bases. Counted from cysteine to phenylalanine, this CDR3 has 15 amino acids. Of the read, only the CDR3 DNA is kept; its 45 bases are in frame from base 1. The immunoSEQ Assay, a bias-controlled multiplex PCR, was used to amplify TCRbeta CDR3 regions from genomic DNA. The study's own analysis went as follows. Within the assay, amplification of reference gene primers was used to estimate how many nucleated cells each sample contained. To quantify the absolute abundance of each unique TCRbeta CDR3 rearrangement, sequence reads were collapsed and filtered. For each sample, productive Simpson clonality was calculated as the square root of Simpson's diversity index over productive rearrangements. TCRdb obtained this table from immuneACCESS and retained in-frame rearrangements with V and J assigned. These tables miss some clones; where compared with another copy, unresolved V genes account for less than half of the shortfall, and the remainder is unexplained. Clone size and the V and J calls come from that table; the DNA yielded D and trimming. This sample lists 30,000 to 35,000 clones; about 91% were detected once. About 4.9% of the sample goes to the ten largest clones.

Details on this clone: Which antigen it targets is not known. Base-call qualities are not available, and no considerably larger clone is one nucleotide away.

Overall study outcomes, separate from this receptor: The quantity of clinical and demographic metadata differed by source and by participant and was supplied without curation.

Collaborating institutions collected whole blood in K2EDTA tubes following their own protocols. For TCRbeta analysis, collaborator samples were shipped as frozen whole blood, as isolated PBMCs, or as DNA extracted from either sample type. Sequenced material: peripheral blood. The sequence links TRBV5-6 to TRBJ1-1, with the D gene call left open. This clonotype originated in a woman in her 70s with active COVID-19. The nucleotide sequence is TGTGCCAGCAGCCTCTTCCAGGTTGAAAACACTGAAGCTTTCTTT. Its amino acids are CASSLFQVENTEAFF.